This T cell receptor (beta chain) was found in a study of cytomegalovirus exposure and HLA in healthy donors (dated by TCRdb to the late 2010s). In terms of the full investigation: An earlier analysis of approximately 590 of the donors reported more than 250 Gb of sequence data and about 100 million unique TCR beta sequences from 150 million to 200 million T cells. The genetic ancestry cluster associated with self-reported Caucasian donors included about four fifths of the 350 to 500 genotyped donors. The study aimed to test whether signatures of past pathogen exposure could be identified by cataloging public T cell receptors. All discovery cohort repertoires had been generated using a single sequencing platform. In an earlier analysis of around 540 of the donors, high-throughput TCR beta sequencing was used to judge whether each TCR beta V gene segment behaved as functional or pseudogenic. About five DR-DQ haplotypes were handled as single units for association and clustering, since linkage in the cohort was strong. In a later analysis, previously published TCR beta repertoires from 600 to 850 donors were re-analyzed and high-resolution HLA genotyping was added so that TCR occurrence patterns could be studied. Both class I and class II loci were covered by HLA typing, at four-digit resolution. A separate validation cohort of roughly 130 different subjects was used in addition to the roughly 670-subject first cohort. On average, roughly 240,000 unique TCR beta nucleotide sequences were sequenced per donor among several hundred genotyped donors of the cohort, with roughly 18% of those sequences being non-productive. Donor age, sex, ethnicity and CMV serostatus were compiled alongside the repertoire data. Rather than drawing on any new phenotypic data, the later analysis identified candidate immune exposures from TCR beta sequences and the way those sequences occurred across donors. Typing coverage differed by locus: A, B, C, DRB1 and DQB1 were typed in roughly 620-630 donors, DQA1 in approximately 520, DPA1 in some 570, and DPB1 in 400 to 490. The T cell repertoires of 700 or so subjects were profiled by immunosequencing and related to cytomegalovirus serostatus. The study combined high-throughput TCR immunosequencing, statistical association of individual TCRs with disease status, and machine learning to predict cytomegalovirus infection status. About 280 gigabases of sequencing data and around 85 million unique TCR sequences made up an early release that covered under 750 HLA-typed donors. In a later genetic analysis, genome-wide SNP genotypes for about 55% of the roughly 700 donors were used, and that subset was treated as a discovery cohort.

Preparation of the library involved the immunoSEQ multiplex PCR assay. A mixture of 60 forward primers for TCR Vbeta segments and 13 reverse primers for TCR Jbeta segments was used in the multiplex PCR. The CDR3 region of rearranged TCR beta genes was amplified from genomic DNA with a multiplex PCR assay. On the Illumina HiSeq System, the amplified TCR beta libraries were sequenced as 87-base-pair reads. In the authors' own workflow: A later analysis tallied 80 million to 95 million unique TCR beta chains across the 666 repertoires, and roughly 11 million of those chains were shared by two or more donors. Raw reads were error-corrected and collapsed into unique sequences by a nearest-neighbor algorithm in which closely related sequences were merged to remove PCR and sequencing errors. To assign V, D and J gene segments, CDR3 sequences were aligned to IMGT reference sequences. For a sequence to be retained, a match of at least six nucleotides to both a V gene segment and a J gene segment was required. A rearrangement was called productive if the CDR3 had no stop codons and remained in frame with V and J, and every other rearrangement was called non-productive. Following IMGT convention, CDR3 was defined as the stretch from the second conserved V-encoded cysteine to the conserved J-encoded phenylalanine. In an earlier analysis of some 550 of the donors, sequences lacking an unambiguous match to a single V gene segment were excluded. In an earlier analysis of roughly 600 of the donors, a V segment was called functional when productive rearrangements were above 56.7%, and segregating when the standard deviation between donors exceeded 5%. A statistical classification framework was built for diagnosing cytomegalovirus status from the catalog of TCR beta chain sequences. In a later analysis, TCR nucleotide sequences were compared against IMGT/GENE-DB human TR gene sequences so that V and J genes could be assigned. Using the TCRdist pipeline, a later analysis assigned CDR3 sequences along with most-parsimonious VDJ recombination scenarios. In a later analysis, every TCR beta chain was defined by the combination of its CDR3 amino acid sequence and its V-gene family, and reads without a unique V-gene family were dropped. A later analysis removed 500 to 600 highly shared, low-generation-probability nucleotide sequences to deal with suspected cross-contamination and a sequencing artifact. In a later analysis, a clonal expansion index for each public chain was calculated from normalized within-repertoire ranks of inferred template counts. In a later analysis, generation probabilities were computed with a VDJ recombination model fitted to out-of-frame rearrangements, and the resulting probabilities were checked against IGoR. In a later analysis, TCR-TCR, TCR-HLA and TCR-CMV co-occurrence was scored with hypergeometric tests, and a repertoire-size bias correction was applied to TCR pairs. False discovery rates were estimated in a later analysis by permuting HLA or CMV assignments 20 times. In a later analysis, co-occurring TCRs were grouped using DBSCAN, with TCRdist sequence similarity added in when clustering inside HLA-allele-positive subsets. For co-occurrence clustering, repertoires with fewer than 30,000 or more than 120,000 public chains were excluded, along with roughly 5 repertoires with anomalous nucleotide sharing. Held by TCRdb, this immuneACCESS table contains in-frame sequences only and omits some clones. Under half of the omission traces to an unresolved V gene where checked; the cause of the rest is unknown. That table furnishes V, J and clone size, whereas the DNA furnished D and trimming. The sample data list approximately 150,000 clones, and roughly 79% of these were observed just once. The ten largest clones add up to around 13% of the sample.

Paper-wide results and their limitations: Compared with equally common non-associated chains, HLA-associated TCR beta chains in a later analysis were more clonally expanded and had lower generation probabilities. A further reported finding was that TCR beta sequences accurately predicted the HLA-A and HLA-B alleles for most subjects in the first cohort. In an earlier analysis of some 500 of the donors, most TCR beta V segments appeared in productive rearrangements about 87% or about 30% of the time, broadly matching IMGT annotations. Linkage disequilibrium might explain the correlated functional status among segregating V segments, but an unknown experimental factor could not be excluded. The study gave a list of under 200 TCR beta chains associated with cytomegalovirus. Presence/absence analyses assumed roughly uniform sequencing depth across donors, an assumption that may not hold. A group of highly shared sequence variants was considered likely to be a technical artifact of the sequencing pipeline. While some public TCRs were present in many individuals, most TCR sequences turned up only very rarely across donors. The earlier analysis of about 600 of the donors excluded roughly 16 rarely observed V segments, including chromosome 9 orphons, because counts were too low. In a later analysis, TCR association rates were found to vary across HLA loci, with the most associated TCRs seen for DRB1 alleles and the fewest for HLA-C alleles. Because HLA typing was unavailable for some donors at each locus, only the typed subset was used in association tests. The classifier was reported to diagnose cytomegalovirus status with high specificity and sensitivity in both the original cohort and the validation cohort. A few of the identified cytomegalovirus-associated TCR beta chains were confirmed in vitro to be specific for cytomegalovirus antigens. Specific HLA alleles were associated with 15,000 to 20,000 TCR beta sequences at a false discovery rate of 0.05 in a later analysis. According to the authors, the approach could potentially be generalized to other disease states and immunological phenotypes. This cohort had only TCR beta chains sequenced, and the lack of alpha or paired-chain data limited which features could be detected. The only immune exposure information available for the cohort was CMV serostatus. Several of the top co-occurrence clusters appeared to be linked to parvovirus B19, influenza, CMV and Epstein-Barr virus, according to a later analysis. A later analysis found that most CMV-associated TCR beta chains appeared HLA-restricted, with HLA associations seemingly driven largely by CMV exposure. Some IMGT-functional V segments, including TRBV6-2 and TRBV6-3, could not be distinguished by the 87-base-pair reads and were therefore excluded. V-gene and J-gene trimming of TCR beta chains was associated with a missense DCLRE1C variant in a later genetic analysis, and the association was replicated in an independent cohort. Assigning TCR associations to individual alleles was difficult when HLA alleles, especially DR and DQ, strongly co-occurred. Compared with the roughly 670-donor mean, donors in an Asian-associated ancestry cluster had fewer N-insertions in productive TCRs, according to a later genetic analysis.

Measured from the cysteine to the phenylalanine, the CDR3 is 13 residues long. This entry keeps only the CDR3 DNA: 39 bases, framed from base 1. CDR1 and CDR2, per the germline V gene, are SGDLS and YYNGEE. V was cut back by 0 bases and J by 5 bases, leaving a gap of 9 bases between them. In regard to this clone: Its antigen is still unknown. The sample holds no much larger clone one base away, and base qualities are not on file.

In total, roughly 670 healthy bone marrow donors made up the cohort. All cohort members were sampled while nominally healthy, although unrecorded immune exposures were likely present. The donor tested CMV seronegative and was one of the 352 seronegative cohort members. Each donor provided a peripheral blood sample, and peripheral blood mononuclear cells were used for TCR beta sequencing. The Qiagen DNeasy Blood Extraction Kit was used to extract genomic DNA from the blood cell samples. The sequence links TRBV9 to TRBJ2-7; TRBD1 is possibly the D segment (5 matching bases). This TCR was sampled from a woman aged 50 to 65 in good health and CMV-seronegative. Sequenced sample: PBMCs. The nucleotide sequence reads TGTGCCAGCAGCGTAGGGCAGACAGACGAGCAGTACTTC. This codes for CASSVGQTDEQYF.